This T cell receptor (beta chain) appears in the sequencing data of a study of T cell repertoires in cytomegalovirus infection. Germline CDR1 is SGHVS and CDR2 is FNYEAQ. The CDR3 sequence is 15 residues long. This clonotype was observed once. Its antigen is undetermined. Just one base apart from a much larger clone, this may be a read error. Using its own MiXCR run on the reads, TCRdb lists one record per CDR3 protein. The sample has approximately 76,000 distinct CDR3 sequences, roughly a quarter seen once; the top ten hold approximately 53%. Whole-study findings and limits: Accumulated public TCR beta family frequency recognized individuals carrying CMV together with the relevant HLA.

The chain has TRBV7-6 and TRBJ1-2; unclear D gene. The specimen was CD8+ T cells from cultured PBMCs, collected from culture after CMV antigen stimulation. The TCR was taken from a human donor in good health (CMV status not recorded). Some clones in this sample may be carry-over from other donors' samples. The CDR3 DNA reads TGTGCCAGCAGCATAGCGGACGGAAATTCCTATGGCTACACCTTC. Encoded protein: CASSIADGNSYGYTF.